Below are 31 T cell receptor beta chains sequenced from a single sample in a study of T cell repertoires in cytomegalovirus infection. Via MiXCR, TCRdb re-called the reads, giving one row per CDR3 protein. The sample records about 830,000 distinct CDR3 sequences, about 31% being singletons. For these TCRs, the target antigens are not known. Specimen: cultured CD8+ T cells from PBMCs, collected from culture after CMV antigen stimulation. These receptor sequences come from a human donor in good health (CMV status not recorded). Some clones in this sample may be carry-over from other donors' samples.

V and J are TRBV29-1 and TRBJ2-1; no reliable D call. The V gene's germline CDR1 is SQVTM and CDR2 ANQGSEA. V was pared by 5 bases and J by 7 bases, with 9 bases between. The CDR3 is 11 amino acids. CDR3 region: CSVFSGNEQFF. DNA for the CDR3: TGCAGCGTTTTCAGTGGAAATGAGCAGTTCTTC.

The sample holds many counts of this clonotype. The chain joins TRBV6-6 to TRBJ1-2; tentatively, D is TRBD1 (5 bases). With 5 bases removed from V and 6 bases from J, the gap between germline ends came to 19 bases. The CDR3 has 15 amino acids. CDR1 and CDR2 (germline): MNHNY, SVGAGI (reference sequence). The DNA of the CDR3 is TGTGCCAGCAGTGACCCCCTGGGCGGAGGGGATGGCTACACCTTC. Residues: CASSDPLGGGDGYTF.

The rearrangement links TRBV4-1 to TRBJ1-2, with TRBD1 matching over 7 bases. After removal of 0 bases from V and 4 bases from J, the junction contained 8 bases not matched to a gene. From germline, CDR1 is MGHRA and CDR2 YSYEKL. The CDR3 is 16 residues long. The CDR3 reads CASSQDWNRGFYGYTF. In nucleotides, the CDR3 is TGCGCCAGCAGCCAAGATTGGAACAGGGGTTTCTATGGCTACACCTTC.

The chain has TRBV19 and TRBJ1-2, with 7 bases lining up with TRBD1. CDR3 length: 15 residues. The V segment lost 5 bases and the J segment 8 bases; nucleotides outside the gene matches: 14. The germline CDR1 and CDR2 sequences are LNHDA and SQIVND (reference sequence). The CDR3 DNA reads TGTGCCAGTAGTCTTACCCGACAGGGTTTGGGGGGCTACACCTTC. Encoded protein: CASSLTRQGLGGYTF. Based on the CDR3 plus reference TRBV19 and TRBJ1-2, the full variable domain is DGGITQSPKYLFRKEGQNVTLSCEQNLNHDAMYWYRQDPGQGLRLIYYSQIVNDFQKGDIAEGYSVSREKKESFPLTVTSAQKNPTAFYLCASSLTRQGLGGYTFGSGTRLTVV.

Turning to this clonotype: Since a much larger clone is just one base distant, this may be a read error. The rearrangement links TRBV27 to TRBJ1-3; D remains ambiguous. This CDR3 region has 14 residues. In germline, CDR1 is MNHEY, CDR2 SMNVEV (reference sequence). CDR3 region: CASSLGVPGNIIYF. DNA for the CDR3: TGTGCCAGCAGTTTAGGGGTTCCTGGAAACATCATATATTTT.

As for this clonotype: A much larger clone sits a single nucleotide away, making a read error possible. This is likely a read error, given that the CDR3 carries no conserved phenylalanine or tryptophan at its end. The chain has TRBV6-6 and TRBJ2-1; 11 nucleotides agree with TRBD1. The length of the CDR3 is 15 residues. CDR1 is MNHNY, CDR2 SVGAGI, per germline (reference sequence). J gave up 3 bases and V 5 bases, and 3 bases lay outside the gene matches. CDR3 region: CASSPGTGGYNEQFL. Here the CDR3 DNA reads TGTGCCAGCAGTCCCGGGACAGGGGGCTACAATGAGCAGTTCCTC.

This clonotype occurred many times. The chain couples TRBV7-2 to TRBJ2-7; 7 nucleotides agree with TRBD1. This CDR3 comprises 15 residues. V was clipped by 1 base and J by 2 bases; unmatched bases: 5. Germline CDR1 reads SGHTA; CDR2 reads FQGNSA. The CDR3 bases are TGTGCCAGCAGCTTAGTCGGACAGGAGACCTACGAGCAGTACTTC. Protein sequence: CASSLVGQETYEQYF.

There are a few counts of this clonotype. The V call is TRBV7-6, the J call TRBJ1-1; D gene unclear. Germline V CDR1 and CDR2: SGHVS, FNYEAQ. The CDR3 is 11 residues long. V lost 7 bases to trimming and J lost 3 bases, with 6 bases between them. The CDR3 DNA follows: TGTGCCAGCAAATCCGACACTGAAGCTTTCTTT. It specifies CASKSDTEAFF. Together with reference TRBV7-6 and TRBJ1-1, the CDR3 gives the full variable domain: GAGVSQSPRYKVTKRGQDVALRCDPISGHVSLYWYRQALGQGPEFLTYFNYEAQQDKSGLPNDRFSAERPEGSISTLTIQRTEQRDSAMYRCASKSDTEAFFGQGTRLTVV.

The table lists this clonotype with a few counts. The genes are TRBV5-5 and TRBJ1-5; 7 bases are shared with TRBD1. Germline values: CDR1 SGHKS, CDR2 YYEKEE (reference sequence). V lost 0 bases to trimming and J lost 0 bases; unmatched junction nucleotides: 6. The CDR3 totals 17 residues. CDR3 in amino acids: CASSLVVQGFSNQPQHF. The CDR3, as DNA: TGTGCCAGCAGCTTGGTCGTACAGGGGTTTAGCAATCAGCCCCAGCATTTT.

V is TRBV7-9 and J is TRBJ1-2; no reliable D call. This CDR3 comprises 12 residues. V dropped 5 bases and J dropped 7 bases, with 11 bases sitting between them. Germline V lookup: CDR1 SEHNR, CDR2 FQNEAQ (reference sequence). CDR3: CASSPQVLGYTF. As DNA, the CDR3 is TGTGCCAGCAGCCCTCAGGTTCTTGGCTACACCTTC.

The chain links TRBV27 to TRBJ1-4; 9 nucleotides align to TRBD1. The V and J ends lost 6 bases and 5 bases, in that order; junction bases with no gene match: 4. CDR1 MNHEY and CDR2 SMNVEV come from the germline V gene (reference sequence). CDR3 length: 14 residues. CDR3 nucleotide sequence: TGTGCCAGCAGAGACAGGGGGATCAATGAAAAACTGTTTTTT. This encodes CASRDRGINEKLFF.

This clonotype appeared once. CDR3 sequence (DNA): TGTGCCAGCTCACCACCCTCGTGGGGATCTGATGGGGGCTACACCTTC. This translates into CASSPPSWGSDGGYTF. The rearrangement links TRBV18 to TRBJ1-2; no clear D. The germline gives CDR1 KGHSH, CDR2 LQKENI. The CDR3 runs to 16 residues. Trimming took off 0 bases at V and 8 bases at J, with 19 bases between the two ends.

The rearrangement joins TRBV27 to TRBJ2-1; D tentatively reads TRBD1 or TRBD2 (6 bases each). This CDR3 has 15 residues. V was shortened by 3 bases and J by 9 bases, with 18 bases between the two germline ends. Per the germline V gene, CDR1 is MNHEY and CDR2 is SMNVEV (reference sequence). CDR3 sequence reads: CASSLGGGPGGEQFF. CDR3 sequence (DNA): TGTGCCAGCAGTTTGGGTGGGGGCCCCGGGGGTGAGCAGTTCTTC.

This chain joins TRBV6-6 and TRBJ2-7; 12 bases are shared with TRBD2. The CDR3 sequence is 16 residues long. Germline-derived CDR1 and CDR2 are MNHNY and SVGAGI (reference sequence). V lost 8 bases and J lost 2; bases outside the gene matches: 10. CDR3: CASGDSGLAGPYEQYV. The CDR3 DNA reads as TGTGCCAGCGGAGATTCGGGACTAGCGGGCCCCTACGAGCAGTACGTC.

The J gene is TRBJ2-3, the V gene TRBV2; TRBD2 agrees at 7 bases. Germline-derived CDR1 and CDR2 are SNHLY and FYNNEI. V lost 3 bases, J lost 4 bases, and 10 bases stayed unmatched. This CDR3 is built from 16 residues. For the CDR3, the DNA is TGTGCCAGCAGTGAGGAGGGACTACCTCAACCAGATACGCAGTATTTT. Amino acids: CASSEEGLPQPDTQYF.

In its sample, this clonotype was seen once. The chain recombines TRBV4-1 with TRBJ1-1; D remains unclear. This CDR3 is 16 amino acids long. CDR1 MGHRA and CDR2 YSYEKL come from the germline V gene. V lost 0 bases and J lost 2, with 13 bases in between. The CDR3 protein is CASSQDSSTINTEAFF. CDR3 sequence (DNA): TGCGCCAGCAGCCAAGATAGCTCGACCATAAACACTGAAGCTTTCTTT.

The chain combines TRBV6-6 with TRBJ2-2, with 12 bases lining up with TRBD1. The J segment lost 5 bases and the V segment lost 0 bases, leaving 1 base of the junction unmatched. Germline V gives CDR1 MNHNY, CDR2 SVGAGI (reference sequence). The CDR3 is 16 residues long. Written as DNA, the CDR3 is TGTGCCAGCAGTTACTCGGGACAGGGGGCAACCGGGGAGCTGTTTTTT. Its protein is CASSYSGQGATGELFF.

Comment on this clonotype: This may come from a read error, since a much larger clone is one base off. The chain carries TRBV6-8 and TRBJ2-1; D might be TRBD1 (6 bases). Germline loops: CDR1 MNHGY, CDR2 SAAAGT. The V end was cut by 2 bases, the J end by 6 bases, with 17 bases between. This CDR3 is 16 amino acids long. The CDR3 spells CASSYPTGGIFNEQFF. As DNA, the CDR3 is TGTGCCAGCAGTTACCCGACTGGGGGCATCTTCAATGAGCAGTTCTTC.

This clonotype was seen many times. The gene calls are TRBV12-3 or TRBV12-4 and TRBJ2-5; D is unresolved. The CDR3 covers 14 residues. The V gene lost 2 bases and the J gene lost 1 base, with 8 bases spanning the gap. The chain's CDR3 is CASSLTGSQETQYF. The CDR3 coding sequence is TGTGCCAGCAGTTTAACTGGCAGCCAAGAGACCCAGTACTTC.

The table lists this clonotype with a few counts. The chain links TRBV7-9 to TRBJ1-1; D remains unclear. From germline, CDR1 is SEHNR and CDR2 FQNEAQ (reference sequence). The CDR3 has 13 amino acids. Trimming removed 5 bases from V and 1 base from J, with 8 bases in between. CDR3 bases: TGTGCCAGCAGCGTGAGGGCGAACACTGAAGCTTTCTTT. Its protein product is CASSVRANTEAFF. The entire variable domain, with the rest obtained from reference TRBV7-9 and TRBJ1-1, is as follows: DTGVSQNPRHKITKRGQNVTFRCDPISEHNRLYWYRQTLGQGPEFLTYFQNEAQLEKSRLLSDRFSAERPKGSFSTLEIQRTEQGDSAMYLCASSVRANTEAFFGQGTRLTVV.

This clonotype showed up just a few times. The gene calls are TRBV6-6 and TRBJ1-2; TRBD1 is a possible D gene (5 bases). The CDR3 contains 15 residues. V was clipped by 2 bases and J by 0 bases, with 10 bases between them. CDR1 is MNHNY and CDR2 is SVGAGI in the germline V gene (reference sequence). The CDR3 spells CASSYRGAANYGYTF. DNA of the CDR3: TGTGCCAGCAGTTACAGAGGGGCCGCTAACTATGGCTACACCTTC.

Turning to this clonotype: One junction end disagrees with the germline gene, perhaps due to a read error. The chain joins TRBV7-8 to TRBJ2-6; either TRBD1 or TRBD2 may fit D (6 bases each). CDR3 length: 16 residues. Germline loops: CDR1 SGHVS, CDR2 FQNEAQ. In DNA form, the CDR3 reads TGTGCCAGCAGCTTAGAGGGGGGTACTGGGGCCAACGTCCTGAGTTTC. Its protein is CASSLEGGTGANVLSF. Full variable domain (rest looked up from reference TRBV7-8 and TRBJ2-6): GAGVSQSPRYKVAKRGQDVALRCDPISGHVSLFWYQQALGQGPEFLTYFQNEAQLDKSGLPSDRFFAERPEGSVSTLKIQRTQQEDSAVYLCASSLEGGTGANVLSFGAGSRLTVL.

This sequence joins TRBV5-4 and TRBJ2-1; possibly TRBD2 for D (6 bases). Germline V CDR1 and CDR2: SGHNT, YYREEE (reference sequence). Trimming pared 7 bases from V and 5 bases from J, leaving 13 bases between. CDR3 length: 13 amino acids. As DNA, the CDR3 is TGTGCCAGCTGGTGGGAGCGGGACAATGAGCAGTTCTTC. Translation: CASWWERDNEQFF.

This chain links TRBV6-5 with TRBJ2-1; 7 bases are shared with TRBD2. Per the germline V gene, CDR1 is MNHEY and CDR2 is SVGAGI. The CDR3 has 16 residues. With V trimmed by 2 bases and J by 5 bases, 9 bases remained unmatched. The CDR3 coding sequence is TGTGCCAGCAGTTACCCCTATGGGGGGGGGAACAATGAGCAGTTCTTC. This codes for CASSYPYGGGNNEQFF.

This clonotype was counted a few times. V gene TRBV20-1 combines with J gene TRBJ2-7; D gene unclear. The germline V and J ends were trimmed by 0 bases and 0 bases, with 9 bases remaining between them. CDR1 DFQATT and CDR2 SNEGSKA come from the germline V gene (reference sequence). The CDR3 is 14 amino acids. CDR3 sequence: CSARDEGSSYEQYF. DNA for the CDR3: TGCAGTGCTAGAGATGAAGGCAGCTCCTACGAGCAGTACTTC.

The table lists this clonotype with many counts. The chain is built from TRBV7-8 and TRBJ2-1; no definite D call. Trimming shortened V by 6 bases and J by 0 bases, and 15 bases separated the two germline ends. The germline CDR1 and CDR2 sequences are SGHVS and FQNEAQ. This CDR3 has 16 residues. CDR3 sequence: CASSLLGLTSYNEQFF. The DNA of the CDR3 is TGTGCCAGCAGTCTTTTAGGCCTTACCTCCTACAATGAGCAGTTCTTC.

This chain uses TRBV6-2 or TRBV6-3 with TRBJ1-5; the D gene is possibly TRBD1 (5 bases). V was trimmed by 2 bases and J by 4 bases, leaving 9 bases between them. The CDR3 spans 14 residues. CDR1 MNHEY and CDR2 SVGEGT come from the germline V gene. The CDR3 loop reads CASSYPQENQPQHF. DNA of the CDR3: TGTGCCAGCAGTTACCCACAGGAAAATCAGCCCCAGCATTTT.

This clonotype came up a few times. The chain combines TRBV19 with TRBJ2-2; maybe TRBD2 (5 bases). This CDR3 spans 15 amino acids. The germline gives CDR1 LNHDA, CDR2 SQIVND (reference sequence). The ends were cut back, 5 bases at V and 3 bases at J, with 13 bases in the middle. The chain's CDR3 is CASSPGIAYTGELFF. The CDR3 DNA sequence: TGTGCCAGTAGTCCTGGCATAGCGTACACCGGGGAGCTGTTTTTT.

The chain is built from TRBV27 and TRBJ2-1; D is unresolved. From germline, CDR1 is MNHEY and CDR2 SMNVEV (reference sequence). There are 11 residues in the CDR3. V lost 10 bases and J 4 bases, leaving 8 bases between the germline ends. The CDR3 DNA reads TGTGCCACAATCCGATACAATGAGCAGTTCTTC. This sequence encodes CATIRYNEQFF.

Many counts were recorded for this clonotype. The rearrangement joins TRBV7-9 to TRBJ2-1; 9 positions match TRBD2. The CDR3 has 17 residues. Germline CDR1 SEHNR, CDR2 FQNEAQ (reference sequence). V shed 6 bases and J 7 bases; nucleotides not matched to a gene: 16. The CDR3 is CASRTSPGLAVGNEQFF. In DNA, the CDR3 is TGTGCCAGCAGGACGTCCCCGGGACTAGCAGTAGGGAATGAGCAGTTCTTC. Together with reference TRBV7-9 and TRBJ2-1, the CDR3 gives the full variable domain: DTGVSQNPRHKITKRGQNVTFRCDPISEHNRLYWYRQTLGQGPEFLTYFQNEAQLEKSRLLSDRFSAERPKGSFSTLEIQRTEQGDSAMYLCASRTSPGLAVGNEQFFGPGTRLTVL.

The rearrangement uses TRBV6-2 or TRBV6-3 and TRBJ2-7; no firm D call. This CDR3 spans 12 amino acids. V lost 5 bases and J 6 bases, leaving 11 bases between the germline ends. Per the germline V gene, CDR1 is MNHEY and CDR2 is SVGEGT. The CDR3 sequence is CASSEVRVEQYV. CDR3 DNA: TGTGCCAGCAGTGAAGTAAGGGTCGAGCAGTACGTC.